This T cell receptor beta chain came from a study of blood T cells in healthy people across ages. This clonotype was seen a few times. Primed by a sample-barcoded 5' primer and a J-beta primer mix, a second PCR proceeded for 7 to 11 cycles. TCRdb called the 5' RACE reads again in MiXCR, with one record for every CDR3 protein. The data contain some 730,000 distinct CDR3 sequences, 22% of them singletons. What was sequenced was blood. The origin of this receptor is a man aged 70 or older in good health.

The chain's CDR3 is CSASPPAKNIQYF. The CDR3 DNA reads TGCAGTGCTAGTCCCCCAGCCAAAAACATTCAGTACTTC. The gene calls are TRBV20-1 and TRBJ2-4, with D hard to call. With 3 bases removed from V and 0 bases from J, the gap between germline ends came to 6 bases. The V gene's germline CDR1 is DFQATT and CDR2 SNEGSKA (reference sequence). CDR3 length: 13 residues.